The 27 T cell receptor beta chains given below trace back to one sample, sequenced in a study of blood T cell repertoires in COVID-19. TCRdb's table, derived via immunoSEQ multiplex PCR, lists solely in-frame clones and lacks some. The sample has about 200,000 clones; 85% are singletons. Sequenced: PBMCs or T cells enriched from blood (not recorded which). The receptors come from a man aged 35 to 55 who had recovered from COVID-19.

This chain connects TRBV12-3 or TRBV12-4 to TRBJ1-1; D is unresolved. V was shortened by 6 bases and J by 6 bases, with 14 bases between the two germline ends. This CDR3 comprises 13 residues. The CDR3 coding sequence is TGTGCCAGCAGGCAAGACCGGAGCGCTGAAGCTTTCTTT. It specifies CASRQDRSAEAFF.

The rearrangement links TRBV2 to TRBJ1-5; tentatively, D is TRBD1 (5 bases). V was clipped by 8 bases and J by 7 bases, with 15 bases between them. CDR1 and CDR2 from the germline V gene are SNHLY and FYNNEI. The CDR3 covers 13 residues. CDR3 loop: CASSDGGVQPQHF. The CDR3 nucleotides read TGTGCCAGCTCCGACGGGGGGGTACAGCCCCAGCATTTT.

The chain carries TRBV23-1 and TRBJ2-7, with 11 bases that match TRBD1. TRBV23-1 is given ORF status, its function remaining uncertain. J lost 6 bases, V lost 3 bases, and 1 base had no gene match. CDR3 length equals 13 residues. CDR3 in amino acids: CASSQGTGGEQYF. Here the CDR3 DNA reads TGCGCCAGCAGTCAGGGGACAGGGGGCGAGCAGTACTTC.

The chain combines TRBV7-2 with TRBJ1-2; the D gene is possibly TRBD1 (5 bases). Trimming shortened V by 4 bases and J by 4 bases, and 10 bases separated the two germline ends. CDR1 and CDR2 (germline): SGHTA, FQGNSA. This CDR3 contains 13 residues. In DNA, the CDR3 is TGTGCCAGCAGCTCGACAGCCTTCTATGGCTACACCTTC. Its translation: CASSSTAFYGYTF. Variable domain in full (rest from reference TRBV7-2 and TRBJ1-2): GAGVSQSPSNKVTEKGKDVELRCDPISGHTALYWYRQSLGQGLEFLIYFQGNSAPDKSGLPSDRFSAERTGGSVSTLTIQRTQQEDSAVYLCASSSTAFYGYTFGSGTRLTVV.

This clone was recorded at least ten times. This chain joins TRBV5-1 and TRBJ2-7; D might be TRBD2 (6 bases). The CDR3 spans 13 residues. The V end was cut by 0 bases, the J end by 6 bases, with 10 bases between. The germline gives CDR1 SGHRS, CDR2 YFSETQ. CDR3: CASSLAGRSEQYF. The CDR3 DNA sequence: TGCGCCAGCAGCTTGGCGGGGAGGAGCGAGCAGTACTTC.

V and J are TRBV2 and TRBJ1-5; 8 bases align to TRBD1. The germline V gene has CDR1 SNHLY and CDR2 FYNNEI. This CDR3 comprises 17 residues. V trimming: 1 base; J trimming: 7 bases; junction bases outside the gene matches: 12. CDR3 in DNA: TGTGCCAGCAGTGAAGATAGGTGGACAGGGAATCACCAGCCCCAGCATTTT. This translates into CASSEDRWTGNHQPQHF.

The chain couples TRBV12-2 to TRBJ2-1; whether TRBD2, the table's D call, matches the DNA was not checked. TRBV12-2 is noted as a pseudogene. The CDR3 consists of 15 residues. The CDR3 DNA follows: TGTGCAAGTCGCTTGGCTAGCGGGACCCACAATGAGCAGTTCTTC. The encoded protein is CASRLASGTHNEQFF.

This rearrangement joins TRBV30 to TRBJ1-2, with 7 bases matching TRBD1. Germline CDR1 is GTSNPN and CDR2 is SVGIG (reference sequence). With V trimmed by 2 bases and J by 7 bases, 4 bases remained unmatched. The CDR3 sequence is 12 residues long. CDR3 protein: CAWSTQGGGYTF. Written as DNA, the CDR3 is TGTGCCTGGAGTACCCAGGGGGGTGGCTACACCTTC.

The chain couples TRBV6-1 to TRBJ2-1; 9 bases line up with TRBD2. V was clipped by 2 bases and J by 7 bases; unmatched bases: 12. Germline V gene sequence: CDR1 MNHNS, CDR2 SASEGT. The CDR3 is 17 residues long. CDR3 bases: TGTGCCAGCAGTGAAATCTTTGGGGCGGGAGGGCTAAATGAGCAGTTCTTC. This encodes CASSEIFGAGGLNEQFF.

The rearrangement joins TRBV6-5 to TRBJ1-2; D call uncertain. CDR3 length: 13 residues. Deletions cut 4 bases from V and 5 bases from J, with 11 bases between. The germline CDR1 and CDR2 sequences are MNHEY and SVGAGI. The CDR3 DNA reads as TGTGCCAGCAGTTCAGGAGGGCGATATGGCTACACCTTC. As protein: CASSSGGRYGYTF.

The chain has TRBV4-1 and TRBJ2-5; maybe TRBD1 (6 bases). Trimming removed 3 bases from V and 2 bases from J, with 13 bases in between. Germline CDR1 reads MGHRA; CDR2 reads YSYEKL. CDR3 size: 15 residues. This CDR3 reads CASSHPGQRQETQYF. CDR3 in DNA: TGCGCCAGCAGCCATCCCGGACAGCGACAAGAGACCCAGTACTTC.

V is TRBV6-5 and J is TRBJ1-1; possibly TRBD1 for D (6 bases). Trimming cost V 3 bases and J 4 bases, with 15 bases left between them. The CDR3 covers 15 residues. Germline V CDR1 and CDR2: MNHEY, SVGAGI. The CDR3 DNA reads as TGTGCCAGCAGTTATCAGGACAGCTACCTCACTGAAGCTTTCTTT. Its protein product is CASSYQDSYLTEAFF.

J is TRBJ1-1 and V is TRBV6-4, with D perhaps matching TRBD1 (6 bases). The germline V and J ends were trimmed by 4 bases and 7 bases, with 13 bases remaining between them. The CDR3 loop spans 13 amino acids. Germline CDR1 MRHNA, CDR2 SNTAGT. The CDR3 is CASSVGTSGEAFF. The CDR3 coding sequence is TGTGCCAGCAGTGTTGGGACAAGCGGTGAAGCTTTCTTT.

The gene calls are TRBV4-1 and TRBJ2-7; 13 nucleotides agree with TRBD2. V dropped 1 base and J dropped 1; count of bases not matched to a gene: 4. CDR3 length: 17 residues. The germline V gene encodes CDR1 MGHRA and CDR2 YSYEKL. CDR3 nucleotide sequence: TGCGCCAGCAGCCAAGGGGGACTAGCGGGAAAGTCCTACGAGCAGTACTTC. Amino acid sequence: CASSQGGLAGKSYEQYF.

The chain combines TRBV29-1 with TRBJ1-2; no clear D. Trimming left V 0 bases short and J 2 bases short, with 4 bases between. This CDR3 contains 12 residues. Germline CDR1 SQVTM, CDR2 ANQGSEA. CDR3 nucleotide sequence: TGCAGCGTTGAAGACTACAACTATGGCTACACCTTC. It yields the protein CSVEDYNYGYTF.

This clone showed up just a few times. This sequence joins TRBV6-5 and TRBJ1-5, with 9 bases identical to TRBD1. Germline trimming cut 4 bases from V and 5 bases from J; bases unmatched to any gene: 9. Germline loops: CDR1 MNHEY, CDR2 SVGAGI. CDR3 length: 16 amino acids. CDR3 DNA: TGTGCCAGCAGTTCAATGGGGACAGGGTTGGATCAGCCCCAGCATTTT. Protein: CASSSMGTGLDQPQHF.

The chain combines TRBV10-3 with TRBJ1-2, with 9 positions matching TRBD1. The CDR3 runs 12 residues. V shed 10 bases, J shed 7 bases, and the junction held 7 bases outside the gene matches. Germline-derived CDR1 and CDR2 are ENHRY and SYGVKD. CDR3 DNA sequence: TGTGCCAACCGGGACAGGGACTTTGGCTACACCTTC. Its protein is CANRDRDFGYTF.

CDR3 coding DNA: TGTGCCAGCAGTGACGAGGGACAGGGAGTGTCCTATGGCTACACCTTC. Its translation: CASSDEGQGVSYGYTF. The rearrangement links TRBV2 to TRBJ1-2, with 9 bases lining up with TRBD1. J gave up 4 bases and V 3 bases, and 9 bases lay outside the gene matches. Germline CDR1 and CDR2: SNHLY and FYNNEI. This CDR3 has 16 amino acids.

This clone was observed a few times. The same CDR3 is also encoded by other DNA sequences in this sample. The chain links TRBV28 to TRBJ2-7; D is perhaps TRBD2 (5 bases). CDR1 is MDHEN, CDR2 SYDVKM, per germline. CDR3 length: 11 amino acids. V lost 4 bases, J lost 4 bases, and 5 bases lay in between. CDR3 region: CASSSGYEQYF. DNA of the CDR3: TGTGCCAGCAGTTCGGGATACGAGCAGTACTTC.

The rearrangement links TRBV7-2 to TRBJ2-1; TRBD2 matches at 9 bases. V trimming: 3 bases; J trimming: 8 bases; junction bases outside the gene matches: 11. This CDR3 contains 16 residues. CDR1 SGHTA and CDR2 FQGNSA come from the germline V gene. The CDR3 coding sequence is TGTGCCAGCAGCTTGAGCGCAGCGGGAGGTGGCTATGAGCAGTTCTTC. Translating gives CASSLSAAGGGYEQFF.

CDR3 sequence: CASSLQTGAVFEQFF. The CDR3 DNA reads TGTGCCAGCAGTCTACAGACAGGGGCTGTATTTGAGCAGTTCTTC. The gene calls are TRBV27 and TRBJ2-1; 8 positions match TRBD1. The CDR3 loop spans 15 amino acids. V dropped 5 bases and J dropped 9; count of bases not matched to a gene: 12. The germline CDR1 and CDR2 sequences are MNHEY and SMNVEV (reference sequence).

This clone was recorded only once. The CDR3 protein is CASSGTSGRTDTQYF. The CDR3 DNA is TGTGCCAGCAGCGGGACTAGCGGGAGAACAGATACGCAGTATTTT. V is TRBV7-2 and J is TRBJ2-3; 14 nucleotides align to TRBD2. Germline values: CDR1 SGHTA, CDR2 FQGNSA. After removal of 5 bases from V and 3 bases from J, the junction contained 1 base not matched to a gene. The CDR3 loop spans 15 amino acids.

The chain uses TRBV7-3 and TRBJ2-7, with 11 bases fitting TRBD1. The V gene end was trimmed by 0 bases and the J gene end by 6 bases; junction bases not matched to a gene: 4. The CDR3 loop spans 15 amino acids. Germline loops: CDR1 SGHTA, CDR2 FQGTGA. The CDR3 coding sequence is TGTGCCAGCAGCTTAACCTCGGGACAGGGGGTCGAGCAGTACTTC. Protein product: CASSLTSGQGVEQYF. The variable domain in full, with the rest retrieved from reference TRBV7-3 and TRBJ2-7, is GAGVSQTPSNKVTEKGKYVELRCDPISGHTALYWYRQSLGQGPEFLIYFQGTGAADDSGLPNDRFFAVRPEGSVSTLKIQRTERGDSAVYLCASSLTSGQGVEQYFGPGTRLTVT.

As concerns this clone: The same CDR3 is also encoded by other DNA sequences in this sample. The rearrangement links TRBV5-1 to TRBJ1-6; possibly TRBD1 for D (5 bases). Trimming left V 2 bases short and J 9 bases short, with 12 bases between. Germline loops: CDR1 SGHRS, CDR2 YFSETQ. The CDR3 runs 14 residues. The CDR3 sequence is CASSLAGRGSPLHF. The CDR3 DNA sequence: TGCGCCAGCAGCTTAGCGGGGCGCGGTTCACCCCTCCACTTT.

CDR3 amino acids: CASSIAASGAYNEQFF. CDR3 DNA: TGTGCCAGTAGTATAGCGGCTAGCGGGGCTTACAATGAGCAGTTCTTC. The chain carries TRBV19 and TRBJ2-1, with 9 bases that match TRBD2. Germline V gives CDR1 LNHDA, CDR2 SQIVND (reference sequence). CDR3 size: 16 residues. The ends lost 1 base at V and 4 bases at J; junction bases unmatched: 5.

The V call is TRBV5-1, the J call TRBJ2-5; TRBD1 is a possible D gene (5 bases). The CDR3 sequence is 15 residues long. Between the trimmed V and J ends, which lost 0 bases and 0 bases, there was a span of 9 bases. CDR1 SGHRS and CDR2 YFSETQ come from the germline V gene. CDR3 nucleotide sequence: TGCGCCAGCAGCTTGGGGCCACAGGACCAAGAGACCCAGTACTTC. It specifies CASSLGPQDQETQYF.

The rearrangement links TRBV9 to TRBJ2-2; 14 positions agree with TRBD2. Germline assignment: CDR1 SGDLS and CDR2 YYNGEE. This CDR3 spans 17 amino acids. The V and J ends lost 4 bases and 7 bases, in that order; junction bases with no gene match: 9. The CDR3 DNA reads as TGTGCCAGCAGCCTTGGACTAGCGGGAGGAGGAGGCGGGGAGCTGTTTTTT. Residues: CASSLGLAGGGGGELFF.